These 22 T cell receptor beta chains originate from one sample sequenced in a study of CD8 T cells in ankylosing spondylitis. Each CDR3 protein gets one entry after TCRdb re-called the 5' RACE reads with MiXCR. The sample gives roughly 130,000 distinct CDR3 sequences, about 7% of which show up once; more than 9% is in the top ten. The sample taken for sequencing was blood, either unsorted or a sorted T cell fraction (not recorded which). The receptors stem from a male donor with ankylosing spondylitis or in good health (not recorded which).

In its sample, this clonotype was seen many times. The rearrangement uses TRBV9 and TRBJ2-1; tentatively, D is TRBD2 (5 bases). Looked up from germline, CDR1 is SGDLS and CDR2 is YYNGEE. This CDR3 is 13 amino acids long. V was clipped by 2 bases and J by 8 bases, with 11 bases between them. CDR3 protein: CASSVSGVYEQFF. CDR3 nucleotide sequence: TGTGCCAGCAGCGTCTCCGGGGTCTATGAGCAGTTCTTC.

This clonotype was observed many times. The chain carries TRBV12-3 or TRBV12-4 and TRBJ2-7, with D possibly being TRBD2 (6 bases). This CDR3 has 12 residues. V was clipped by 5 bases and J by 2 bases, with 7 bases between them. The CDR3 loop reads CASSGGAYEQYF. The CDR3 DNA follows: TGTGCCAGCAGTGGAGGGGCCTACGAGCAGTACTTC.

With regard to this clonotype: A much larger clone lies a single base off, so this may be a read error. The CDR3 sequence is CASSEGAGVDGYPF. The CDR3 DNA follows: TGTGCCAGCAGTGAAGGGGCAGGCGTGGATGGCTACCCCTTC. The V call is TRBV6-1, the J call TRBJ1-2; D gene unclear. Germline V CDR1 and CDR2: MNHNS, SASEGT. This CDR3 has 14 residues.

The sample holds many counts of this clonotype. The junction and the germline gene differ at one end; a read error may be behind it. The V and J genes are TRBV20-1 and TRBJ2-1, with 10 bases fitting TRBD2. CDR1 is DFQATT, CDR2 SNEGSKA, per germline (reference sequence). This CDR3 region has 14 residues. The CDR3 is CSARAGGRDSEQFF. The CDR3 DNA sequence: TGCAGTGCGAGAGCGGGGGGGCGAGATAGTGAGCAGTTCTTC.

This clonotype was observed many times. This chain uses TRBV12-3 or TRBV12-4 with TRBJ1-5; possible D gene TRBD1, 5 bases. V lost 8 bases and J 1 base, leaving 15 bases between the germline ends. This CDR3 is built from 15 residues. CDR3 sequence (DNA): TGTGCCAGCCGGCGGGGCCCGATGAGCAATCAGCCCCAGCATTTT. It encodes CASRRGPMSNQPQHF.

In its sample, this clonotype was seen a few times. The chain carries TRBV7-2 and TRBJ1-4; D remains unclear. CDR1 and CDR2 from the germline V gene are SGHTA and FQGNSA. Deletions cut 6 bases from V and 8 bases from J, with 13 bases between. This CDR3 comprises 13 residues. CDR3 coding DNA: TGTGCCAGCAGGTTCGGAGGTGCAGAAAAACTGTTTTTT. Its protein product is CASRFGGAEKLFF. The variable domain in full, with the rest retrieved from reference TRBV7-2 and TRBJ1-4, is GAGVSQSPSNKVTEKGKDVELRCDPISGHTALYWYRQSLGQGLEFLIYFQGNSAPDKSGLPSDRFSAERTGGSVSTLTIQRTQQEDSAVYLCASRFGGAEKLFFGSGTQLSVL.

In this sample, this clonotype turned up many times. This chain joins TRBV18 and TRBJ2-7; D is unclear. This CDR3 region has 12 residues. Germline CDR1 and CDR2: KGHSH and LQKENI. The germline V and J ends were trimmed by 4 bases and 5 bases, with 9 bases remaining between them. CDR3 residues: CASSLMGNEQYF. DNA for the CDR3: TGTGCCAGCTCACTGATGGGCAACGAGCAGTACTTC.

This clonotype has a handful of counts. This rearrangement joins TRBV29-1 to TRBJ2-2; perhaps TRBD2 as D (6 bases). The CDR3 has 14 amino acids. Germline CDR1 is SQVTM and CDR2 is ANQGSEA. V was shortened by 4 bases and J by 5 bases, with 14 bases between the two germline ends. Here the CDR3 reads CSVGIVGGTGELFF. DNA for the CDR3: TGCAGCGTTGGGATAGTTGGGGGGACCGGGGAGCTGTTTTTT.

This clonotype was seen repeatedly, ten times or more. This chain joins TRBV5-1 and TRBJ1-1; D gene uncertain. V was cut by 4 bases and J by 1 base, with 8 bases left in between. There are 13 residues in the CDR3. CDR1 and CDR2 (germline): SGHRS, YFSETQ. This CDR3 reads CASSAGWNTEAFF. The CDR3 coding sequence is TGCGCCAGCAGCGCGGGGTGGAACACTGAAGCTTTCTTT.

This clonotype was recorded many times. J is TRBJ2-7 and V is TRBV5-5, with D unresolved. Germline V gene data show CDR1 as SGHKS and CDR2 as YYEKEE (reference sequence). This CDR3 spans 14 amino acids. Trimming shortened V by 4 bases and J by 0 bases, and 11 bases separated the two germline ends. CDR3 nucleotides: TGTGCCAGCAGCCTGAGCCAAACCTCCTACGAGCAGTACTTC. It yields the protein CASSLSQTSYEQYF. The full variable domain, with the rest looked up from reference TRBV5-5 and TRBJ2-7, is DAGVTQSPTHLIKTRGQQVTLRCSPISGHKSVSWYQQVLGQGPQFIFQYYEKEERGRGNFPDRFSARQFPNYSSELNVNALLLGDSALYLCASSLSQTSYEQYFGPGTRLTVT.

There are a few counts of this clonotype. The rearrangement uses TRBV20-1 and TRBJ2-1; D call uncertain. Germline CDR1 and CDR2: DFQATT and SNEGSKA (reference sequence). The V end was cut by 0 bases, the J end by 11 bases, with 14 bases between. The CDR3 covers 13 residues. This CDR3 reads CSARERPLAKQFF. The DNA of the CDR3 is TGCAGTGCTAGAGAGAGGCCTTTGGCCAAGCAGTTCTTC.

This clonotype was counted many times. This chain's CDR3 is CASSVADRAYEQYF. CDR3 in DNA: TGTGCCAGCTCTGTAGCGGACAGGGCCTACGAGCAGTACTTC. The chain is built from TRBV25-1 and TRBJ2-7; 8 nucleotides line up with TRBD1. The J segment lost 2 bases and the V segment lost 8 bases, leaving 8 bases of the junction unmatched. The germline V gene has CDR1 MGHDK and CDR2 SYGVNS. There are 14 residues in the CDR3.

Ten or more counts support this clonotype. The rearrangement uses TRBV18 and TRBJ2-7; the D is unclear. Germline V gene sequence: CDR1 KGHSH, CDR2 LQKENI. Trimming removed 2 bases at V and 2 bases at J, with 4 bases between. This CDR3 has 12 amino acids. The CDR3 here is CASSPVTYEQYF. The CDR3 DNA sequence: TGTGCCAGCTCACCAGTCACCTACGAGCAGTACTTC.

This clonotype came up many times. V and J are TRBV12-3 or TRBV12-4 and TRBJ2-3, with D perhaps being TRBD1 or TRBD2 (5 bases each). V dropped 10 bases and J dropped 2 bases, with 19 bases sitting between them. The CDR3 totals 15 residues. The CDR3 DNA follows: TGTGCCACCGGTGGGACGAGGTTGCTCACAGATACGCAGTATTTT. Residues: CATGGTRLLTDTQYF.

The chain recombines TRBV14 with TRBJ2-7; weak D call: TRBD1 (6 bases). The CDR3 loop spans 13 amino acids. Germline V gene sequence: CDR1 SGHDN, CDR2 FVKESK. Trimming removed 3 bases from V and 6 bases from J, with 12 bases in between. This chain's CDR3 is CASSQRQASEQYF. The CDR3 nucleotides are TGTGCCAGCAGCCAGCGACAGGCGTCCGAGCAGTACTTC.

This clonotype was counted many times. The rearrangement joins TRBV20-1 to TRBJ2-3; D is undetermined. Trimming took 3 bases from V and 0 from J, leaving 1 base between them. Germline values: CDR1 DFQATT, CDR2 SNEGSKA (reference sequence). The CDR3 extends over 11 amino acids. The CDR3 DNA follows: TGCAGTGCTAGGAGCACAGATACGCAGTATTTT. Protein: CSARSTDTQYF.

This clonotype was detected many times. The rearrangement links TRBV5-4 to TRBJ2-3; TRBD1 agrees at 10 bases. CDR1 and CDR2 (germline): SGHNT, YYREEE (reference sequence). Trimming removed 2 bases from V and 6 bases from J; junction bases left unmatched: 6. The CDR3 loop spans 15 amino acids. The CDR3 loop reads CASSFWDRGSDTQYF. The CDR3 DNA sequence: TGTGCCAGCAGCTTTTGGGACAGGGGATCGGATACGCAGTATTTT.

This clonotype was seen many times. This chain links TRBV20-1 with TRBJ2-7; TRBD2 matches at 11 bases. The V gene end was trimmed by 5 bases and the J gene end by 2 bases; junction bases not matched to a gene: 14. Germline V gene data show CDR1 as DFQATT and CDR2 as SNEGSKA (reference sequence). The CDR3 consists of 17 residues. CDR3 coding DNA: TGCAGTGCTCGAGCCGGGACTAGCGGTCCATCCACCTACGAGCAGTACTTC. It specifies CSARAGTSGPSTYEQYF.

The chain recombines TRBV3-1 with TRBJ2-1, with D perhaps matching TRBD2 (6 bases). The germline V and J ends were trimmed by 11 bases and 0 bases, with 23 bases remaining between them. Germline V gives CDR1 LGHDT, CDR2 YNNKEL (reference sequence). This CDR3 region has 17 residues. CDR3 region: CASCQPPQTSSYNEQFF. The CDR3 DNA reads as TGTGCCTCCTGCCAACCGCCCCAGACTAGCTCCTACAATGAGCAGTTCTTC.

Many counts were recorded for this clonotype. This chain uses TRBV6-1 with TRBJ2-7, with 9 bases lining up with TRBD2. Trimming removed 5 bases from V and 5 bases from J; junction bases left unmatched: 10. The CDR3 loop spans 15 amino acids. Germline V gene lookup returns CDR1 MNHNS and CDR2 SASEGT. CDR3 coding DNA: TGTGCCAGCAGTCCTATTAGCGGGAGTGGAAACGAGCAGTACTTC. Residues: CASSPISGSGNEQYF.

This clonotype came up many times. The chain employs TRBV19 and TRBJ1-1, with a tentative D call TRBD1 (5 bases). Trimming pared 11 bases from V and 5 bases from J, leaving 24 bases between. The CDR3 runs to 15 residues. In germline, CDR1 is LNHDA, CDR2 SQIVND (reference sequence). CDR3 nucleotide sequence: TGTGCCTTAAGTCCGGGGCGGCCCGGGGGGACTGAAGCTTTCTTT. This translates into CALSPGRPGGTEAFF. Complete variable domain (other parts from reference TRBV19 and TRBJ1-1): DGGITQSPKYLFRKEGQNVTLSCEQNLNHDAMYWYRQDPGQGLRLIYYSQIVNDFQKGDIAEGYSVSREKKESFPLTVTSAQKNPTAFYLCALSPGRPGGTEAFFGQGTRLTVV.

There are many counts of this clonotype. The V gene is TRBV9, the J gene TRBJ2-2; possibly TRBD2 for D (6 bases). The V end lost 3 bases, the J end lost 4 bases, and 13 bases lay between the germline ends. The CDR3 is 15 residues long. Germline CDR1 SGDLS, CDR2 YYNGEE. The CDR3 reads CASSAAGTGTGELFF. The CDR3 bases are TGTGCCAGCAGCGCCGCCGGGACTGGCACCGGGGAGCTGTTTTTT. The whole variable domain, filled in from reference TRBV9 and TRBJ2-2, reads DSGVTQTPKHLITATGQRVTLRCSPRSGDLSVYWYQQSLDQGLQFLIQYYNGEERAKGNILERFSAQQFPDLHSELNLSSLELGDSALYFCASSAAGTGTGELFFGEGSRLTVL.